What follows describes a single T cell receptor (beta chain). These data belong to a study of blood T cell repertoires in COVID-19. Overall study: Samples representing acute and convalescent COVID-19 were sourced from the United States, Italy and Spain.

In the source study's methods: Scientists estimated how many nucleated cells there were by amplifying reference gene primers. Clones were read by immunoSEQ multiplex PCR, and TCRdb kept only the in-frame ones, dropping some. The V and J calls and clone size were taken over from that table, and D and trimming were inferred from the DNA. The sample yields about 160,000 clones, 82% seen once. The receptor was isolated from a woman between 35 and 50 years old with COVID-19, enrolled during active disease. Sequencing used peripheral blood.

The CDR3 sequence: CASSPAPIDFYEQYF. The CDR3 coding sequence is TGTGCCAGCAGCCCCGCCCCGATAGATTTCTACGAGCAGTACTTC. The chain has TRBV7-8 and TRBJ2-7; no definite D call. Trimming removed 5 bases at V and 3 bases at J, with 17 bases between. Germline values: CDR1 SGHVS, CDR2 FQNEAQ. The CDR3 consists of 15 residues.